This entry concerns a single T cell receptor (beta chain). Antigen: not known. Relative to the germline gene, one junction end is altered; a read error may explain this. The data stem from a study of shared clonotypes between healthy human individuals. In the study overall: The study used three CD4 naive, three CD4 memory, two CD8 naive and one CD8 memory plate per donor.

Investigators divided CD4+ cells into CD45RA+ naive and CD45RA-negative memory subsets. Broader study findings: Collection of samples was limited to blood; tissue repertoires likely differ.

Under the authors' procedure: Filtering differed, since immunoSEQ gave only junction sequences and no quality scores. The assay was immunoSEQ multiplex PCR, and TCRdb's table has in-frame clones only and misses some. D and trimming come from the DNA, and the V and J calls and clone size come from that table. The table records some 1.5 million clones, roughly 96% of them present only once. Source material: naive CD4+ T cells sorted from blood. Sample subset: CD45RA+ positively selected. The receptor was derived from a man aged 30-40 years in good health.

The CDR3 reads CASSPRTGF. The DNA of the CDR3 is TGTGCCAGCAGCCCTAGGACTGGATTC. V and J are TRBV7-9 and TRBJ2-7; D possibly corresponds to TRBD2 (5 bases). Looked up from germline, CDR1 is SEHNR and CDR2 is FQNEAQ (reference sequence). The CDR3 sequence is 9 residues long.